This T cell receptor (beta chain) was recorded in a study of T cells after yellow fever vaccination (dated by TCRdb to the late 2010s). Describing the broader study: Libraries from fractions with low cell numbers were prepared with the SMART-Seq v4 Ultra Low Input RNA kit. The cohort comprised two healthy male donors, one aged 18 to 30 and one aged 30 to 39 years. Bulk PBMC replicates and cell subsets were isolated from blood drawn at multiple timepoints before and after both primary and secondary immunization. To track T-cell clones before and after primary and booster YFV17D yellow fever vaccination, bulk TCR alpha and beta repertoires were sequenced longitudinally.

This clonotype showed up just a few times. There is no known antigen for this receptor. No base quality values were provided; no much bigger clone lies one nucleotide off. Results and caveats for the whole study, not just this receptor: Because only a couple of donors were included in the study, the extent to which the findings can be generalized is limited. Computational filtering was needed because FACS-sorted repertoires could contain abundant contaminating clonotypes from the bulk population. The secondary T-cell response was weaker than the primary response but faster, peaking on day 5 instead of day 15. A small share of clonotypes was detected in both CD4 and CD8 compartments, with the overlap likely arising from convergent recombination. Most clones expanded after primary vaccination were re-detected after the booster (about 95% of CD4 and roughly 87% of CD8), suggesting broad memory maintenance.

The sample's treatment or condition label is to be understood as: live attenuated yellow fever vaccine strain. Two biological replicates of bulk PBMCs were collected at each blood-draw timepoint. A standard Ficoll-Paque protocol was used to isolate PBMCs from peripheral blood. RNA was extracted with TriZol from bulk PBMCs, CD4 and CD8 fractions, and dextramer-positive and dextramer-negative fractions. Counted from cysteine to phenylalanine, this CDR3 has 15 amino acids. Just CDR3 DNA is preserved here, 45 bases in frame from base 1. CDR1 SGHRS and CDR2 YFSETQ are derived from the germline V gene. The trim is 4 bases for V and 2 bases for J, with a gap of 15 bases between the germline ends. Instrument on record: Illumina NovaSeq 6000. TCR cDNA was made using 5'RACE template switching, a step that added a universal primer site and unique molecular identifiers. Priming for cDNA synthesis came from both the TCR alpha and TCR beta constant segments. Library amplification used two PCR steps, and the second PCR step added sample barcodes and sequencing adapters. Sequencing of libraries was performed on Illumina HiSeq 2500 (2x100 bp) or NovaSeq (2x150 bp). Per the source publication's procedure: MIGEC handled demultiplexing of reads and collapsing into UMI consensus sequences, while MiXCR performed V(D)J alignment. Vaccine-responding clonotypes were identified with edgeR using replicate PBMC samples, with FDR below 0.01 and a log2 fold change above 5 up to day 15 being required. Bulk clonotypes were assigned CD4 or CD8 identity according to which sequenced CD4 or CD8 repertoire held them at higher abundance. TCRdb itself trimmed the public reads at Q25 with fastp, ran MiXCR and retained productive beta chains. One record per CDR3 amino acid sequence lists the most common genes and DNA. The V and J calls and clone size come from TCRdb's table, not from the authors' own analysis. The table for this sample lists roughly 350,000 distinct CDR3 sequences; roughly 4.3% of them were counted only once. The ten largest account for roughly 24% of the sample.

Specimen: PBMCs, collected 5 days after the yellow fever booster vaccination. The rearranged segments are TRBV5-1 and TRBJ1-1; the D segment cannot be called with confidence. The clonotype comes from a man aged 18 to 30 who received the YFV17D yellow fever vaccine. The CDR3 here reads CASSPTGQSNTEAFF. The bases read TGCGCCAGCAGCCCCACCGGGCAGAGCAACACTGAAGCTTTCTTT.